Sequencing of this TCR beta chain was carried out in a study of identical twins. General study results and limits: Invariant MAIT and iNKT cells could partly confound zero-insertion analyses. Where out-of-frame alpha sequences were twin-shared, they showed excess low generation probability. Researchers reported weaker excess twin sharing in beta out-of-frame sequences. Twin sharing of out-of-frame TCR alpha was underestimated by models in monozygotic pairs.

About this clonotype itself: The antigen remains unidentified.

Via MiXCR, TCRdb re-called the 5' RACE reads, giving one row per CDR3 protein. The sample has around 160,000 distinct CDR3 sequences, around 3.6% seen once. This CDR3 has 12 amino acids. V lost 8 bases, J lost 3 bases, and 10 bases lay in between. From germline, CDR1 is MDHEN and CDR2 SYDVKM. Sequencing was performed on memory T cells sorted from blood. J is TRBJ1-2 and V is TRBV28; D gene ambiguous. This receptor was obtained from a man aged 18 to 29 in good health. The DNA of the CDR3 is TGTGCCAGCTGTGGTGCCCACTATGGCTACACCTTC. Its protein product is CASCGAHYGYTF.